Each of the 26 T cell receptor beta chains below was sequenced from the same sample in a study of blood T cell repertoires in COVID-19. Repertoires were generated with immunoSEQ multiplex PCR, while TCRdb's copy carries only in-frame clones and drops some. Altogether some 260,000 clones are present, around nine tenths being singletons, with the ten largest covering approximately 1.3%. The sample consisted of peripheral blood. These TCRs come from an elderly man with acute or convalescent COVID-19.

CDR3 DNA sequence: TGTGCCAGCCAATTCCCTTTAGGACTAGCGGGAGACAATGAGCAGTTCTTC. It yields the protein CASQFPLGLAGDNEQFF. V is TRBV7-2 and J is TRBJ2-1, with 13 bases fitting TRBD2. The CDR3 consists of 17 residues. Germline loops: CDR1 SGHTA, CDR2 FQGNSA. V was pared by 8 bases and J by 5 bases, with 12 bases of the junction left unmatched.

This clone occurred once. The J gene is TRBJ2-5, the V gene TRBV9, with 8 bases fitting TRBD1. The CDR3 is 14 residues long. V lost 3 bases to trimming and J lost 5 bases; unmatched junction nucleotides: 6. Germline CDR1 and CDR2: SGDLS and YYNGEE. DNA of the CDR3: TGTGCCAGCAGCGGAGACAGGGGACGCGAGACCCAGTACTTC. Amino acids: CASSGDRGRETQYF.

The V call is TRBV7-3, the J call TRBJ2-1, with D possibly matching TRBD1 (6 bases). Trimming stripped 5 bases from V and 3 bases from J, with 17 bases between. This CDR3 comprises 16 residues. CDR1 SGHTA and CDR2 FQGTGA come from the germline V gene. The CDR3 DNA is TGTGCCAGCAGCCTTCAGGGGCGACCTTTCTACAATGAGCAGTTCTTC. This translates into CASSLQGRPFYNEQFF.

V usage is TRBV7-9 and J usage is TRBJ1-2; D is uncertain. CDR1 SEHNR and CDR2 FQNEAQ come from the germline V gene (reference sequence). Trimming removed 1 base from V and 2 bases from J, with 14 bases in between. CDR3 size: 16 residues. Here the CDR3 reads CASSLDIRRQNYGYTF. The CDR3 DNA follows: TGTGCCAGCAGCTTAGATATACGGCGGCAGAACTATGGCTACACCTTC.

This clone has just one count. V usage is TRBV5-1 and J usage is TRBJ2-1, with 11 nucleotides matching TRBD1. V lost 0 bases, J lost 6 bases, and 8 bases stayed unmatched. CDR3 size: 17 residues. CDR1 and CDR2 (germline): SGHRS, YFSETQ. CDR3 sequence: CASSLDMDRGRVNEQFF. The CDR3 nucleotides are TGCGCCAGCAGCTTGGATATGGACAGGGGGCGCGTCAATGAGCAGTTCTTC.

The rearrangement links TRBV14 to TRBJ1-3, with 7 nucleotides matching TRBD1. Germline-derived CDR1 and CDR2 are SGHDN and FVKESK. J lost 4 bases, V lost 0 bases, and 9 bases had no gene match. The length of the CDR3 is 17 residues. The CDR3 nucleotides read TGTGCCAGCAGCCAAGATGGGGGGACAGAGTACGGAAACACCATATATTTT. This sequence encodes CASSQDGGTEYGNTIYF. Using reference TRBV14 and TRBJ1-3 for the parts outside the CDR3, the full variable domain is EAGVTQFPSHSVIEKGQTVTLRCDPISGHDNLYWYRRVMGKEIKFLLHFVKESKQDESGMPNNRFLAERTGGTYSTLKVQPAELEDSGVYFCASSQDGGTEYGNTIYFGEGSWLTVV.

This clone was counted between two and nine times. The rearrangement joins TRBV6-5 to TRBJ2-7, with D possibly matching TRBD1 (6 bases). CDR1 and CDR2 from the germline V gene are MNHEY and SVGAGI. V lost 5 bases, J lost 2 bases, and 13 bases lay in between. There are 14 residues in the CDR3. The chain's CDR3 is CASSTQAGAYEQYF. CDR3 bases: TGTGCCAGCAGTACCCAGGCAGGGGCCTACGAGCAGTACTTC.

This clone was picked up one time. The chain recombines TRBV11-2 with TRBJ2-7; 7 nucleotides match TRBD1. Trimming at V came to 5 bases and at J to 1 base, leaving 11 bases not matched to a gene. Germline CDR1 and CDR2: SGHAT and FQNNGV. The CDR3 is 16 residues long. The CDR3 here is CASSPRFGTASYEQYF. The CDR3 DNA reads as TGTGCCAGCAGCCCCAGGTTCGGGACAGCATCCTACGAGCAGTACTTC.

The chain employs TRBV2 and TRBJ2-3; 14 bases map to TRBD2. The trim removed 4 bases at V and 6 bases at J, leaving 9 bases unmatched. Per the germline V gene, CDR1 is SNHLY and CDR2 is FYNNEI. The CDR3 contains 17 residues. CDR3 region: CASSARLAGGPGDTQYF. The DNA for the CDR3 is TGTGCCAGCAGTGCGCGACTAGCGGGGGGGCCTGGGGATACGCAGTATTTT.

The rearrangement joins TRBV6-6 to TRBJ2-3; 9 bases are a match to TRBD1. This CDR3 contains 16 residues. V dropped 2 bases and J dropped 2; count of bases not matched to a gene: 5. Germline V CDR1 and CDR2: MNHNY, SVGAGI (reference sequence). The CDR3 reads CASSYPGTGITDTQYF. The CDR3 bases are TGTGCCAGCAGTTACCCCGGGACAGGGATCACAGATACGCAGTATTTT.

V usage is TRBV7-2 and J usage is TRBJ1-2, with TRBD1 matching over 7 bases. This CDR3 contains 13 residues. The germline V gene has CDR1 SGHTA and CDR2 FQGNSA. Trimming took 5 bases from V and 8 from J; bases not matched to a gene: 8. The CDR3 DNA reads TGTGCCAGCAGCACTCGGGACAGAGGCGGCTACACCTTC. Residues: CASSTRDRGGYTF. Together with reference TRBV7-2 and TRBJ1-2, the CDR3 gives the full variable domain: GAGVSQSPSNKVTEKGKDVELRCDPISGHTALYWYRQSLGQGLEFLIYFQGNSAPDKSGLPSDRFSAERTGGSVSTLTIQRTQQEDSAVYLCASSTRDRGGYTFGSGTRLTVV.

The V gene is TRBV18, the J gene TRBJ2-7; D may be TRBD1 (5 bases). Trimming shortened V by 3 bases and J by 1 base, and 13 bases separated the two germline ends. There are 15 residues in the CDR3. Looked up from germline, CDR1 is KGHSH and CDR2 is LQKENI. The CDR3 spells CASSPETEISYEQYF. The CDR3 DNA reads as TGTGCCAGCTCACCCGAGACAGAGATTTCCTACGAGCAGTACTTC.

The sample holds a few counts of this clone. The chain combines TRBV19 with TRBJ2-3, with D tentatively TRBD1 (5 bases). This CDR3 is built from 14 residues. V lost 8 bases, J lost 0 bases, and 12 bases lay in between. Germline loops: CDR1 LNHDA, CDR2 SQIVND (reference sequence). CDR3 nucleotide sequence: TGTGCCAGTCGACAGTACTCTAGCACAGATACGCAGTATTTT. Translating gives CASRQYSSTDTQYF.

The chain carries TRBV19 and TRBJ1-1, with TRBD1 as a possible D gene (5 bases). Trimming removed 1 base from V and 0 bases from J, with 12 bases in between. Germline CDR1 LNHDA, CDR2 SQIVND (reference sequence). This CDR3 has 16 amino acids. As DNA, the CDR3 is TGTGCCAGTAGTATAGGGGGGACTATTTTGAACACTGAAGCTTTCTTT. Its translation is CASSIGGTILNTEAFF.

The chain uses TRBV10-1 and TRBJ2-7; no firm D call. The V gene lost 8 bases and the J gene lost 1 base, with 18 bases spanning the gap. The germline gives CDR1 WNHNN, CDR2 SYGVQD (reference sequence). This CDR3 has 15 amino acids. Here the CDR3 reads CASYKAVSSSYEQYF. CDR3 sequence (DNA): TGCGCCAGCTATAAAGCCGTTAGTTCTTCCTACGAGCAGTACTTC.

The chain links TRBV10-2 to TRBJ1-2; TRBD1 might be the D (5 bases). The germline V gene has CDR1 WSHSY and CDR2 SAAADI. The CDR3 loop spans 13 amino acids. Deletions cut 3 bases from V and 6 bases from J, with 11 bases between. Here the CDR3 reads CASSDQGIDGYTF. CDR3 in DNA: TGCGCCAGCAGTGACCAGGGAATAGATGGCTACACCTTC.

In this sample, this clone turned up once. The chain joins TRBV7-9 to TRBJ1-1; D not resolved. The V end was cut by 3 bases, the J end by 1 base, with 12 bases between. This CDR3 has 15 residues. Germline lookup yields CDR1 SEHNR and CDR2 FQNEAQ (reference sequence). The CDR3 loop is CASSLTLAPNTEAFF. CDR3 coding DNA: TGTGCCAGCAGCTTGACTCTCGCTCCGAACACTGAAGCTTTCTTT.

The rearrangement links TRBV7-9 to TRBJ2-1; 11 bases align to TRBD2. J gave up 4 bases and V 5 bases, and 16 bases lay outside the gene matches. Germline CDR1 and CDR2: SEHNR and FQNEAQ (reference sequence). The length of the CDR3 is 19 residues. The CDR3: CASSLEGSGRASRYNEQFF. CDR3 sequence (DNA): TGTGCCAGCAGCCTTGAGGGTAGCGGGAGGGCCAGCCGATACAATGAGCAGTTCTTC.

The CDR3 DNA reads as TGTGCCAGCATCTCCACCTGGGACAGGGGGCCCTACGAGCAGTACTTC. As protein: CASISTWDRGPYEQYF. This chain connects TRBV21-1 to TRBJ2-7; TRBD1 reflects the table's D call only, with no check against the DNA. TRBV21-1 is a pseudogene. This CDR3 has 16 residues.

This chain links TRBV7-2 with TRBJ1-3; the D gene is possibly TRBD1 (6 bases). Germline values: CDR1 SGHTA, CDR2 FQGNSA. This CDR3 region has 17 residues. The V and J ends lost 1 base and 4 bases respectively, with 17 bases between them. The CDR3 DNA reads TGTGCCAGCAGCTTAGGAGGACAGAACAAGAGAGGAAACACCATATATTTT. It is translated as CASSLGGQNKRGNTIYF. Looking up the rest from reference TRBV7-2 and TRBJ1-3 gives the full variable domain: GAGVSQSPSNKVTEKGKDVELRCDPISGHTALYWYRQSLGQGLEFLIYFQGNSAPDKSGLPSDRFSAERTGGSVSTLTIQRTQQEDSAVYLCASSLGGQNKRGNTIYFGEGSWLTVV.

This chain links TRBV6-5 with TRBJ2-7; tentatively, D is TRBD1 (6 bases). V lost 6 bases, J lost 2 bases, and 14 bases lay in between. CDR3 length: 14 residues. Germline values: CDR1 MNHEY, CDR2 SVGAGI. The DNA for the CDR3 is TGTGCCAGCAGGATACGGCAGGGGCCCTACGAGCAGTACTTC. Amino acids: CASRIRQGPYEQYF.

In this sample, this clone turned up once. The genes are TRBV19 and TRBJ2-3; 9 nucleotides agree with TRBD2. Trimming removed 5 bases from V and 4 bases from J; junction bases left unmatched: 19. CDR3 length equals 19 residues. Germline V CDR1 and CDR2: LNHDA, SQIVND (reference sequence). The CDR3 reads CASSPRLAGGPGLSDTQYF. The CDR3 bases are TGTGCCAGTAGTCCTCGTTTGGCGGGAGGGCCGGGCCTATCAGATACGCAGTATTTT. Using reference TRBV19 and TRBJ2-3 for the parts outside the CDR3, the full variable domain is DGGITQSPKYLFRKEGQNVTLSCEQNLNHDAMYWYRQDPGQGLRLIYYSQIVNDFQKGDIAEGYSVSREKKESFPLTVTSAQKNPTAFYLCASSPRLAGGPGLSDTQYFGPGTRLTVL.

The rearrangement links TRBV29-1 to TRBJ1-2, with TRBD1 matching 8 bases. The length of the CDR3 is 13 residues. J gave up 2 bases and V 6 bases, and 5 bases lay outside the gene matches. Germline loops: CDR1 SQVTM, CDR2 ANQGSEA. This CDR3 reads CSVRQGPNYGYTF. CDR3 nucleotides: TGCAGCGTCCGACAGGGGCCAAACTATGGCTACACCTTC. Together with reference TRBV29-1 and TRBJ1-2, the CDR3 gives the full variable domain: SAVISQKPSRDICQRGTSLTIQCQVDSQVTMMFWYRQQPGQSLTLIATANQGSEATYESGFVIDKFPISRPNLTFSTLTVSNMSPEDSSIYLCSVRQGPNYGYTFGSGTRLTVV.

The chain employs TRBV2 and TRBJ2-7; TRBD2 aligns across 8 bases. Trimming at V came to 6 bases and at J to 6 bases, leaving 13 bases not matched to a gene. The CDR3 consists of 15 residues. Germline V gives CDR1 SNHLY, CDR2 FYNNEI. The CDR3 here is CASSLLTSDATEQYF. The CDR3 DNA sequence: TGTGCCAGCAGCCTCCTGACTAGCGACGCTACCGAGCAGTACTTC.

This chain uses TRBV5-5 with TRBJ2-3; 13 bases are shared with TRBD2. Per the germline V gene, CDR1 is SGHKS and CDR2 is YYEKEE (reference sequence). V lost 3 bases and J lost 0; bases outside the gene matches: 4. This CDR3 is 17 amino acids long. CDR3 bases: TGTGCCAGCAGCTCTCGGACTAGCGGGAGTAGCACAGATACGCAGTATTTT. Translated, it gives CASSSRTSGSSTDTQYF.

The rearrangement uses TRBV7-3 and TRBJ2-2; a possible D gene is TRBD1 (5 bases). V shed 4 bases and J shed 4 bases, with 13 bases lying between them. Germline V lookup: CDR1 SGHTA, CDR2 FQGTGA. CDR3 size: 15 residues. Here the CDR3 reads CASSSSTGITGELFF. Written as DNA, the CDR3 is TGTGCCAGCAGCTCCTCTACAGGAATCACCGGGGAGCTGTTTTTT.